Reported below is one TCR beta chain. Its antigen is unidentified. Using immunoSEQ multiplex PCR, the repertoire was profiled, and TCRdb retains in-frame clones only, with some absent. The table has about 100,000 clones, about 79% seen once. The TCR-sequenced patients were a few responders to pembrolizumab. This entry belongs to a study of PD-1 blockade in mismatch repair-deficient tumors. Study-wide results and caveats: Tumor-resident clones, often absent from pretreatment blood, expanded after pembrolizumab and then contracted.

The CDR3 extends over 14 amino acids. Trimming removed 5 bases from V and 2 bases from J, with 12 bases in between. The V gene's germline CDR1 is LGHNA and CDR2 YNFKEQ. This TCR came from an adult with mismatch repair-deficient cancer. V and J are TRBV4-2 and TRBJ1-1; no reliable D call. This specimen was peripheral blood, taken 30 to 36 weeks after starting pembrolizumab. CDR3 nucleotides: TGTGCCAGCAGCTCGGACGGGAAAAACACTGAAGCTTTCTTT. It specifies CASSSDGKNTEAFF.